This TCR beta chain stems from a study of cytomegalovirus exposure and HLA in healthy donors (TCRdb year 2017). A note on the overall study: In an earlier analysis of 587 of the donors, 276 Gb of sequence data and roughly 100 million unique TCR beta sequences from about 180 million T cells were reported. An early release that covered roughly 600 HLA-typed donors contained around 330 gigabases of sequencing data and about 84 million unique TCR sequences. The genetic ancestry cluster associated with self-reported Caucasian donors included about 84% of the 398 genotyped donors. The study was designed to test whether signatures of past pathogen exposure could be identified by cataloging public T cell receptors. Using immunosequencing, the study profiled T cell repertoires from around 670 subjects and related those repertoires to cytomegalovirus serostatus. In addition to the first cohort of about 650 subjects, a separate validation cohort of 120 different subjects was used. High-throughput TCR immunosequencing, statistical association of individual TCRs with disease status, and machine learning were combined to predict cytomegalovirus infection status. To study patterns of TCR occurrence, a later analysis re-analyzed previously published TCR beta repertoires from 700 or so donors and added high-resolution HLA genotyping. In the later analysis, no new phenotypic data were used to find candidate immune exposures; instead, reliance was placed on TCR beta sequences and their occurrence across donors. In an earlier analysis of 500 to 650 of the donors, high-throughput TCR beta sequencing was used to judge whether each TCR beta V gene segment behaved as functional or pseudogenic. Donor age, sex, ethnicity and CMV serostatus were compiled together with the repertoire data. A later genetic analysis used genome-wide SNP genotypes for about three fifths of the roughly 700 donors, treating that subset as a discovery cohort. All discovery cohort repertoires had been generated using a single sequencing platform. HLA typing covered class I and class II loci at four-digit resolution. The number of typed donors differed by locus: roughly 629-640 for A, B, C, DRB1 and DQB1; 500 to 550 for DQA1; some 590 for DPA1; and some 470 for DPB1. A few DR-DQ haplotypes were handled as single units for association and clustering because linkage in the cohort was strong. Among 398 genotyped donors of the cohort, an average of about 240,000 unique TCR beta nucleotide sequences were sequenced per donor, roughly a sixth of them non-productive.

V was cut back by 0 bases and J by 0 bases, leaving a gap of 6 bases between them. Sequences MNHEY (CDR1) and SVGAGI (CDR2) are obtained from the germline V gene. The CDR3 numbers 14 residues from cysteine through phenylalanine. Only CDR3 DNA remains: 42 bases, in frame from the first base. Broad study findings and their caveats: A later analysis reported that several top co-occurrence clusters appeared linked to parvovirus B19, influenza, CMV and Epstein-Barr virus. Specific HLA alleles were associated with more than 15,000 TCR beta sequences at a false discovery rate of 0.05 in a later analysis. Strong co-occurrence of HLA alleles, especially DR and DQ, made assigning TCR associations to individual alleles difficult. In both the original and validation cohorts, the classifier was reported to diagnose cytomegalovirus status with high specificity and sensitivity. A further reported finding was that TCR beta sequences accurately predicted the HLA-A and HLA-B alleles for most subjects in the first cohort. A later analysis found that HLA-associated TCR beta chains were more clonally expanded and had lower generation probabilities than equally common non-associated chains. A later genetic analysis reported fewer N-insertions in productive TCRs among donors in an Asian-associated ancestry cluster than the roughly 700-donor mean. An association between a missense DCLRE1C variant and V-gene and J-gene trimming of TCR beta chains was found in a later genetic analysis and replicated in an independent cohort. The study gave a list of about 170 TCR beta chains associated with cytomegalovirus. The earlier analysis of about 600 of the donors excluded some 15 rarely observed V segments, including chromosome 9 orphons, because counts were too low. Across donors, most TCR sequences were observed very rarely, whereas some public TCRs were present in many individuals. In vitro tests confirmed that a few of the cytomegalovirus-associated TCR beta chains recognize cytomegalovirus antigens. Sequencing depth was assumed to be roughly uniform across donors in the presence/absence analyses, though that assumption may not hold. Only TCR beta chains were sequenced in this cohort, and the absence of alpha or paired-chain data limited detectable features. Broadly in line with IMGT annotations, most TCR beta V segments showed up in productive rearrangements about 90% or about 30% of the time in an earlier analysis of 587 of the donors. According to a later analysis, TCR association rates differed among HLA loci, with DRB1 alleles showing the most associated TCRs and HLA-C alleles showing the fewest. Because some donors lacked HLA typing at each locus, the association tests relied only on the typed subset. Linkage disequilibrium might explain the correlated functional status among segregating V segments, but an unknown experimental factor could not be ruled out. For the cohort, immune exposure information was limited to CMV serostatus. Some IMGT-functional V segments, including TRBV6-2 and TRBV6-3, could not be distinguished by the 87-base-pair reads and were therefore excluded. A cluster of highly shared sequence variants was judged likely to represent a technical artifact of the sequencing pipeline. The authors suggested that the approach could potentially be extended to other disease states and immunological phenotypes. In a later analysis, most CMV-associated TCR beta chains were found to appear HLA-restricted, with HLA associations seemingly driven largely by CMV exposure.

This clone was picked up one time. Its cognate antigen has yet to be identified. Qualities for individual bases were not recorded, and no much larger clone is one base off. To prepare the library, the immunoSEQ multiplex PCR assay was applied. For the multiplex PCR, a mixture combining 60 forward primers for TCR Vbeta segments and 13 reverse primers for TCR Jbeta segments was used. Amplification of the CDR3 region of rearranged TCR beta genes was performed with a multiplex PCR assay on genomic DNA. The amplified TCR beta libraries were sequenced on the Illumina HiSeq System as 87-base-pair reads. The source study handled its data this way. Across the 670 or so repertoires, a later analysis counted about 81 million unique TCR beta chains, some 11 million of which were shared by at least two donors. To remove PCR and sequencing errors, raw reads were error-corrected and collapsed into unique sequences using a nearest-neighbor algorithm that merged closely related sequences. To assign V, D and J gene segments, CDR3 sequences were aligned to IMGT reference sequences. For a sequence to be retained, a match of at least six nucleotides to both a V gene segment and a J gene segment was required. Rearrangements were called productive when the CDR3 lacked stop codons and stayed in frame with V and J; all others were non-productive. Following IMGT convention, CDR3 was defined as the stretch from the second conserved V-encoded cysteine to the conserved J-encoded phenylalanine. The earlier analysis of fewer than 750 of the donors excluded sequences that lacked an unambiguous match to a single V gene segment. In an earlier analysis of 450 to 750 of the donors, a V segment was called functional when productive rearrangements were above 56.7%, and segregating when the standard deviation between donors exceeded 5%. A statistical classification framework was built to diagnose cytomegalovirus status from the catalog of TCR beta chain sequences. In a later analysis, V and J genes were assigned by comparing TCR nucleotide sequences against IMGT/GENE-DB human TR gene sequences. Using the TCRdist pipeline, a later analysis assigned CDR3 sequences along with most-parsimonious VDJ recombination scenarios. A later analysis defined each TCR beta chain by its CDR3 amino acid sequence plus V-gene family, and excluded reads lacking a unique V-gene family. To address suspected cross-contamination and a sequencing artifact, a later analysis removed a few hundred highly shared, low-generation-probability nucleotide sequences. In a later analysis, a clonal expansion index was calculated for each public chain from normalized within-repertoire ranks of inferred template counts. A later analysis computed generation probabilities with a VDJ recombination model fitted to out-of-frame rearrangements, and checked the results against IGoR. In a later analysis, hypergeometric tests were used to score TCR-TCR, TCR-HLA and TCR-CMV co-occurrence, with a repertoire-size bias correction applied to TCR pairs. A later analysis estimated false discovery rates by permuting HLA or CMV assignments 20 times. In a later analysis, co-occurring TCRs were grouped using DBSCAN, with TCRdist sequence similarity added in when clustering inside HLA-allele-positive subsets. For co-occurrence clustering, repertoires with fewer than 30,000 or more than 120,000 public chains were excluded, along with four to six repertoires with anomalous nucleotide sharing. TCRdb mirrors the immuneACCESS table, restricted to in-frame sequences. Some clones are absent from its copies; in checked studies, under half trace to an unresolved V gene, and the reason for the others is unknown. V, J and clone size are those of that table, while D and trimming were read from the DNA. For this sample there are 150,000 or so clones; under 90% appear just once. The top ten clonotypes cover around 1.5% of the sample.

In total, just over 650 healthy bone marrow donors made up the cohort. At the time of sampling, all cohort members were nominally healthy, though unrecorded immune exposures were likely present. The donor tested CMV seronegative, placing the donor among the approximately 360 seronegative members of the cohort. A peripheral blood sample was collected from each donor, and TCR beta sequencing was performed on peripheral blood mononuclear cells. Genomic DNA extraction from the blood cell samples was performed with the Qiagen DNeasy Blood Extraction Kit. The receptor was isolated from a male donor in good health and CMV-seronegative. Sample: PBMCs. The V gene is TRBV6-5 and the J gene is TRBJ2-7, with no confident D gene call. The nucleotide sequence is given as TGTGCCAGCAGTTACTCCGGTAGCTCCTACGAGCAGTACTTC. Its translation is CASSYSGSSYEQYF.